What follows are 17 T cell receptor beta chains derived from one specimen sequenced in a study of T cells after posttransplantation cyclophosphamide. Measured with immunoSEQ multiplex PCR; TCRdb has only the in-frame clones, and not every one. The table records 3,900 or so clones, around two thirds of them present only once. The sample comprised memory CD8+ T cells sorted from blood. The receptors derive from a man younger than 45 in good health and a related stem cell transplant donor.

The chain employs TRBV28 and TRBJ2-5; 11 bases are shared with TRBD2. This CDR3 is 15 amino acids long. V lost 0 bases and J lost 3; bases outside the gene matches: 0. Germline assignment: CDR1 MDHEN and CDR2 SYDVKM. The CDR3 DNA follows: TGTGCCAGCAGTTTATGGACTAGCGGGGAAGAGACCCAGTACTTC. This translates into CASSLWTSGEETQYF.

The sample holds a few counts of this clone. V gene TRBV6-6 combines with J gene TRBJ1-4, with D possibly matching TRBD1 (5 bases). Germline assignment: CDR1 MNHNY and CDR2 SVGAGI (reference sequence). Deletions cut 2 bases from V and 4 bases from J, with 11 bases between. This CDR3 has 15 amino acids. The CDR3 reads CASSYMGGVNEKLFF. The CDR3 DNA follows: TGTGCCAGCAGTTACATGGGAGGGGTTAATGAAAAACTGTTTTTT.

The gene calls are TRBV28 and TRBJ2-7; TRBD1 agrees at 8 bases. The CDR3 covers 15 residues. V was pared by 2 bases and J by 0 bases, with 3 bases of the junction left unmatched. Per the germline V gene, CDR1 is MDHEN and CDR2 is SYDVKM. This CDR3 reads CASSLGTGISYEQYF. CDR3 nucleotide sequence: TGTGCCAGCAGTTTAGGGACAGGTATCTCCTACGAGCAGTACTTC.

This chain connects TRBV5-5 to TRBJ2-1, with D uncertain. Trimming shortened V by 0 bases and J by 4 bases, and 5 bases separated the two germline ends. The CDR3 is 13 residues long. Looked up from germline, CDR1 is SGHKS and CDR2 is YYEKEE (reference sequence). CDR3 in amino acids: CASSLGEYNEQFF. CDR3 coding DNA: TGTGCCAGCAGCTTGGGCGAATACAATGAGCAGTTCTTC.

The chain joins TRBV7-2 to TRBJ2-7; 12 bases agree with TRBD2. CDR3 size: 16 residues. Germline assignment: CDR1 SGHTA and CDR2 FQGNSA. The ends lost 5 bases at V and 3 bases at J; junction bases unmatched: 8. The CDR3 here is CASSPGTSGRRYEQYF. CDR3 sequence (DNA): TGTGCCAGCAGCCCCGGGACTAGCGGGCGACGCTACGAGCAGTACTTC.

The chain employs TRBV7-3 and TRBJ2-1, with D tentatively TRBD2 (7 bases). Trimming took off 6 bases at V and 6 bases at J, with 15 bases between the two ends. This CDR3 has 14 residues. Looked up from germline, CDR1 is SGHTA and CDR2 is FQGTGA. CDR3 residues: CASSPTGGPNEQFF. The CDR3, as DNA: TGTGCCAGCAGTCCCACCGGGGGGCCCAATGAGCAGTTCTTC.

V and J are TRBV4-2 and TRBJ1-2; D perhaps matches TRBD1 (5 bases). CDR3 length: 15 amino acids. Germline CDR1 is LGHNA and CDR2 is YNFKEQ. V gave up 0 bases and J gave up 5 bases, with 13 bases separating them. For the CDR3, the DNA is TGTGCCAGCAGCCAAGACAGGGTAAATCCTTATGGCTACACCTTC. This gives the protein CASSQDRVNPYGYTF.

The chain employs TRBV7-9 and TRBJ2-1; D perhaps matches TRBD2 (5 bases). Germline V CDR1 and CDR2: SEHNR, FQNEAQ (reference sequence). The V end lost 1 base, the J end lost 5 bases, and 9 bases lay between the germline ends. The CDR3 runs 14 residues. The CDR3 region has the DNA TGTGCCAGCAGCTTAGTACACGGGAACAATGAGCAGTTCTTC. Its translation: CASSLVHGNNEQFF.

This rearrangement joins TRBV2 to TRBJ2-2, with 8 bases lining up with TRBD1. This CDR3 comprises 16 residues. Germline V CDR1 and CDR2: SNHLY, FYNNEI. Trimming removed 1 base from V and 1 base from J; junction bases left unmatched: 2. The CDR3 DNA is TGTGCCAGCAGTGAAGAAGGGACAGGGAACACCGGGGAGCTGTTTTTT. It specifies CASSEEGTGNTGELFF.

This chain uses TRBV6-5 with TRBJ2-7; 9 positions match TRBD1. The ends lost 7 bases at V and 2 bases at J; junction bases unmatched: 6. CDR3 length equals 14 residues. Germline CDR1 and CDR2: MNHEY and SVGAGI. CDR3 region: CASTLGQGAYEQYF. CDR3 DNA: TGTGCCAGCACTCTGGGACAGGGAGCCTACGAGCAGTACTTC.

CDR3 bases: TGCGCCAGCAGCTCCCGGACAGGGAGAAACACTGAAGCTTTCTTT. Translated, it gives CASSSRTGRNTEAFF. The chain carries TRBV4-1 and TRBJ1-1, with 8 bases identical to TRBD1. Germline V gene lookup returns CDR1 MGHRA and CDR2 YSYEKL. Trimming removed 5 bases from V and 2 bases from J; junction bases left unmatched: 7. The CDR3 has 15 amino acids.

The chain recombines TRBV9 with TRBJ1-4; 7 nucleotides line up with TRBD1. Trimming cost V 3 bases and J 3 bases; bases outside gene matches: 5. The CDR3 contains 15 residues. The germline gives CDR1 SGDLS, CDR2 YYNGEE. The chain's CDR3 is CASSGTGQPNEKLFF. The CDR3 region has the DNA TGTGCCAGCAGCGGGACGGGACAGCCTAATGAAAAACTGTTTTTT.

The V and J genes are TRBV15 and TRBJ1-2; D uncertain. The CDR3 is made up of 11 amino acids. V lost 6 bases, J lost 4 bases, and 6 bases lay in between. Per the germline V gene, CDR1 is LNHNV and CDR2 is YYDKDF (reference sequence). The CDR3, as DNA: TGTGCCACCAGAGGACTCTATGGCTACACCTTC. Encoded protein: CATRGLYGYTF.

The chain employs TRBV2 and TRBJ1-3; D may be TRBD1 (5 bases). V lost 3 bases, J lost 0 bases, and 9 bases lay in between. The germline gives CDR1 SNHLY, CDR2 FYNNEI. The CDR3 spans 15 residues. The CDR3 here is CASSDLGRSGNTIYF. The CDR3 DNA reads TGTGCCAGCAGTGACCTGGGGCGCTCTGGAAACACCATATATTTT.

This clone was detected a few times. The chain has TRBV9 and TRBJ1-2; 7 nucleotides align to TRBD1. The CDR3 has 15 amino acids. J was trimmed by 7 bases and V by 4 bases; bases with no gene match: 13. Germline CDR1 SGDLS, CDR2 YYNGEE. The CDR3 DNA sequence: TGTGCCAGCAGCTTGGGAACAGGGGAAGGGGGTGGCTACACCTTC. This encodes CASSLGTGEGGGYTF.

V and J are TRBV19 and TRBJ1-2; TRBD1 aligns across 8 bases. With 3 bases clipped from V and 4 bases from J, the junction kept 4 bases outside the gene matches. The CDR3 consists of 14 residues. Germline V gene data show CDR1 as LNHDA and CDR2 as SQIVND (reference sequence). The CDR3 DNA sequence: TGTGCCAGTAGTATTGTTGACAGGGGCTATGGCTACACCTTC. It yields the protein CASSIVDRGYGYTF. The full variable domain, in which reference TRBV19 and TRBJ1-2 provide the parts outside the CDR3, is DGGITQSPKYLFRKEGQNVTLSCEQNLNHDAMYWYRQDPGQGLRLIYYSQIVNDFQKGDIAEGYSVSREKKESFPLTVTSAQKNPTAFYLCASSIVDRGYGYTFGSGTRLTVV.

The J gene is TRBJ1-5, the V gene TRBV15, with 7 bases lining up with TRBD1. The CDR3 runs to 17 residues. The V gene's germline CDR1 is LNHNV and CDR2 YYDKDF (reference sequence). Trimming removed 1 base from V and 0 bases from J; junction bases left unmatched: 6. CDR3 coding DNA: TGTGCCACCAGCAGAGGACAGGGAGAGGTTAGCAATCAGCCCCAGCATTTT. This gives the protein CATSRGQGEVSNQPQHF.